Following are 32 T cell receptor beta chains from one sample sequenced in a study of T cell clonality in common variable immunodeficiency. Sequencing used immunoSEQ multiplex PCR; TCRdb keeps in-frame clones, though not all of them. The table lists roughly 32,000 clones, with no singletons. Sequencing was carried out using peripheral blood mononuclear cells. The receptor source for this set is a person aged 18 to 75 in good health.

The sequenced part of the CDR3 DNA is TGTGCCAGCAGCTTGGAGAGCAACGAG. Protein sequence: CASSLESNE. The whole CDR3 is CASSLESNEQYF. V is TRBV5-8 and J is TRBJ2-7; D gene unclear. The read ends 3 residues early relative to the CDR3; the germline J gene fills the gap. CDR1 SGHTS and CDR2 YDEGEE come from the germline V gene. Trimming removed 0 bases at V and 5 bases at J, with 6 bases between. This CDR3 contains 12 residues.

There are a few counts of this clone. The read halts 3 residues ahead of the CDR3 end, with the missing end drawn from the germline J gene. The chain combines TRBV2 with TRBJ2-3; a possible D gene is TRBD1 (6 bases). Germline-derived CDR1 and CDR2 are SNHLY and FYNNEI. The CDR3 sequence is 15 residues long. CDR3: CASSATGLDQETQYF. CDR3 DNA, as far as it was read: TGTGCCAGCAGCGCTACAGGGCTCGACCAAGAGACG.

This clone was seen at least ten times. The read halts 3 residues ahead of the CDR3 end, with the missing end drawn from the germline J gene. V gene TRBV5-4 combines with J gene TRBJ1-1; the match to TRBD1 covers 8 bases. CDR1 and CDR2 (germline): SGHNT, YYREEE (reference sequence). CDR3 size: 15 residues. With V trimmed by 3 bases and J by 4 bases, 8 bases remained unmatched. The DNA read from the CDR3 is TGTGCCAGCAGCTCGGGAGTGACAGGGGTCACTGAA. It translates to CASSSGVTGVTE. The whole CDR3 protein reads CASSSGVTGVTEAFF.

With regard to this clone: The DNA ends 3 residues before the CDR3 does, and the rest of the CDR3 is filled in from the germline J gene. The V and J genes are TRBV19 and TRBJ2-5; D is perhaps TRBD1 (6 bases). The CDR3 length is 13 residues. Germline-derived CDR1 and CDR2 are LNHDA and SQIVND (reference sequence). Trimming pared 10 bases from V and 1 base from J, leaving 13 bases between. This chain's CDR3 is CATAGQIQETQYF. CDR3 DNA (partial): TGTGCCACCGCCGGACAGATCCAAGAGACC.

At least ten counts were recorded for this clone. The read comes to an end 3 residues before the CDR3 does, leaving the germline J gene to fill in the end. This chain links TRBV7-3 with TRBJ2-3; D may be TRBD2 (5 bases). The CDR3 length is 13 residues. The V end lost 5 bases, the J end lost 5 bases, and 11 bases lay between the germline ends. Germline V gene data show CDR1 as SGHTA and CDR2 as FQGTGA. CDR3 bases read: TGTGCCAGCAGCACTAGAACCGGAGATACG. Translated: CASSTRTGDT. The whole CDR3 region reads CASSTRTGDTQYF.

The table lists this clone with many counts. CDR3 region: CSATRIGEEKLFF. The part of the CDR3 DNA that was read is TGCAGTGCTACCCGGATCGGGGAGGAAAAA. This chain joins TRBV20-1 and TRBJ1-4; D remains unclear. The CDR3 extends 3 residues past the end of the read, so its final part is completed from the germline J gene. The length of the CDR3 is 13 residues. V was pared by 4 bases and J by 8 bases, with 14 bases between. In germline, CDR1 is DFQATT, CDR2 SNEGSKA (reference sequence).

This clone was counted many times. The missing CDR3 end, 3 residues past where the read stops, is filled in from the germline J gene. The chain is built from TRBV6-7 and TRBJ2-5; D is perhaps TRBD1 (6 bases). TRBV6-7 is filed as an ORF, its function uncertain. The CDR3 runs to 12 residues. The V and J ends lost 10 bases and 5 bases respectively, with 14 bases between them. This chain's CDR3 is CAIGQLRETQYF. Partial CDR3 DNA: TGTGCCATCGGACAGCTCCGGGAGACC.

The sample holds many counts of this clone. The read finishes 3 residues shy of the CDR3 end, and the germline J gene is used to complete it. This chain connects TRBV11-3 to TRBJ2-3; D possibly uses TRBD1 or TRBD2 (5 bases each). The CDR3 totals 13 residues. Germline CDR1 and CDR2: SGHNT and YENEEA. The V end lost 7 bases, the J end lost 3 bases, and 11 bases lay between the germline ends. CDR3 sequence: CASTKGETDTQYF. CDR3 DNA, as far as it was read: TGTGCCAGCACCAAAGGGGAGACAGATACG.

This clone was found many times. The CDR3 end lies 3 residues beyond the end of the read and is filled in from the germline J gene. This chain links TRBV19 with TRBJ1-1; 7 bases align to TRBD1. The junction had 3 bases not matched to a gene; V was cut back by 7 bases and J by 1 base. The germline V gene encodes CDR1 LNHDA and CDR2 SQIVND (reference sequence). The CDR3 covers 13 residues. Here the CDR3 reads CASNDRANTEAFF. The covered CDR3 bases are TGTGCCAGTAATGACAGGGCGAACACTGAA. Drawing the rest from reference TRBV19 and TRBJ1-1, the complete variable domain is DGGITQSPKYLFRKEGQNVTLSCEQNLNHDAMYWYRQDPGQGLRLIYYSQIVNDFQKGDIAEGYSVSREKKESFPLTVTSAQKNPTAFYLCASNDRANTEAFFGQGTRLTVV.

In this sample, this clone turned up many times. CDR3 DNA (partial): TGTGCCAGCAGCCAGGCTAGACTAGCCGGGGAGACC. Translating it yields CASSQARLAGET. From start to end, the CDR3 is CASSQARLAGETQYF. V gene TRBV14 combines with J gene TRBJ2-5; TRBD2 aligns across 7 bases. The read stops 3 residues short of the end of the CDR3; the missing end is completed from the germline J gene. The V gene end was trimmed by 3 bases and the J gene end by 5 bases; junction bases not matched to a gene: 9. The germline V gene has CDR1 SGHDN and CDR2 FVKESK. The CDR3 sequence is 15 residues long.

This clone was detected many times. The read falls 3 residues short of the CDR3 end, and the missing part is taken from the germline J gene. The rearrangement links TRBV20-1 to TRBJ2-7; D is unclear. This CDR3 is 14 amino acids long. V was cut by 0 bases and J by 0 bases, with 9 bases left in between. CDR1 and CDR2 from the germline V gene are DFQATT and SNEGSKA (reference sequence). The sequenced part of the CDR3 DNA is TGCAGTGCTAGAGACAGTGTATCCTCCTACGAG. Its protein product is CSARDSVSSYE. The whole CDR3 region reads CSARDSVSSYEQYF.

This clone is deemed medium-sized (0.01 to 0.1%). The read finishes 3 residues shy of the CDR3 end, and the germline J gene is used to complete it. The chain combines TRBV20-1 with TRBJ2-3, with TRBD2 matching 7 bases. From germline, CDR1 is DFQATT and CDR2 SNEGSKA (reference sequence). The CDR3 length is 15 residues. V shed 4 bases and J 0 bases; nucleotides not matched to a gene: 7. CDR3 amino acids: CSATSTSRSTDTQYF. The CDR3 bases that were read are TGCAGTGCTACCTCGACTAGCCGAAGCACAGATACG.

There are many counts of this clone. The read terminates 3 residues before the CDR3 end, so the remaining end is supplied by the germline J gene. The chain combines TRBV7-9 with TRBJ1-2; D is unclear. The CDR3 consists of 15 residues. V was clipped by 1 base and J by 4 bases, with 13 bases between them. CDR1 and CDR2 (germline): SEHNR, FQNEAQ (reference sequence). This chain's CDR3 is CASSLGVTYPYGYTF. CDR3 DNA, as far as it was read: TGTGCCAGCAGCTTAGGGGTGACATATCCCTATGGC.

Many counts were recorded for this clone. The CDR3 end is not reached by the read, which stops 3 residues before it; the germline J gene fills it in. The genes are TRBV19 and TRBJ1-1, with 8 nucleotides matching TRBD1. The CDR3 contains 13 residues. Per the germline V gene, CDR1 is LNHDA and CDR2 is SQIVND (reference sequence). CDR3 in amino acids: CASSIQQGGEAFF. Partial CDR3 DNA: TGTGCCAGTAGTATACAACAGGGGGGAGAA.

This clone was seen many times. The read is 3 residues too short to cover the CDR3 end, so that end is filled in from the germline J gene. This chain connects TRBV6-1 to TRBJ1-4; D gene ambiguous. Germline V gene lookup returns CDR1 MNHNS and CDR2 SASEGT. The CDR3 contains 14 residues. Trimming left V 4 bases short and J 7 bases short, with 13 bases between. CDR3 residues: CASSGARLGEKLFF. Partial CDR3 DNA: TGTGCCAGCAGTGGGGCGAGGTTGGGTGAAAAA.

Ten or more counts support this clone. The missing CDR3 end, 3 residues past where the read stops, is filled in from the germline J gene. The V and J genes are TRBV5-1 and TRBJ2-3, with TRBD2 matching 11 bases. The CDR3 runs 15 residues. Germline CDR1 is SGHRS and CDR2 is YFSETQ. The ends lost 1 base at V and 6 bases at J; junction bases unmatched: 4. The CDR3 sequence: CASSLQLAGDDTQYF. The CDR3 bases that were read are TGCGCCAGCAGCTTGCAACTAGCGGGAGACGATACG.

Turning to this clone: The DNA ends 3 residues before the CDR3 does, and the rest of the CDR3 is filled in from the germline J gene. The chain recombines TRBV19 with TRBJ1-2, with D unresolved. The CDR3 length is 13 residues. V lost 0 bases, J lost 3 bases, and 5 bases lay in between. CDR1 and CDR2 (germline): LNHDA, SQIVND (reference sequence). CDR3 residues: CASSIDGDYGYTF. CDR3 DNA, as far as it was read: TGTGCCAGTAGTATAGACGGTGACTATGGC.

Many counts were recorded for this clone. CDR3 bases read: TGTGCCAGCAGTGGTCGGGGGGATCAGCCC. Its protein is CASSGRGDQP. The entire CDR3 reads CASSGRGDQPQHF. The J gene is TRBJ1-5, the V gene TRBV6-1, with a tentative D call TRBD1 (5 bases). The read ends 3 residues early relative to the CDR3; the germline J gene fills the gap. The CDR3 has 13 amino acids. Germline assignment: CDR1 MNHNS and CDR2 SASEGT. The V end lost 4 bases, the J end lost 5 bases, and 9 bases lay between the germline ends.

This clone was detected a few times. The CDR3 goes on 3 residues after the read ends, and that part is filled in from the germline J gene. The genes are TRBV2 and TRBJ1-1; D not resolved. The V gene lost 7 bases and the J gene lost 1 base, with 10 bases spanning the gap. The germline CDR1 and CDR2 sequences are SNHLY and FYNNEI. CDR3 size: 13 residues. The CDR3 protein is CASTIPGNTEAFF. The sequenced part of the CDR3 DNA is TGTGCCAGCACCATCCCGGGGAACACTGAA.

This clone has only a few counts. The read ends 3 residues shy of where the CDR3 ends; the end is completed using the germline J gene. The chain uses TRBV30 and TRBJ2-7; D perhaps matches TRBD1 (6 bases). V was shortened by 3 bases and J by 3 bases, with 15 bases between the two germline ends. The CDR3 runs to 14 residues. CDR1 and CDR2 from the germline V gene are GTSNPN and SVGIG (reference sequence). The sequenced part of the CDR3 DNA is TGTGCCTGGAGCCGTAGACAGGCCCTCTACGAG. It codes for CAWSRRQALYE. The complete CDR3 protein is CAWSRRQALYEQYF. Filled out from reference TRBV30 and TRBJ2-7, the complete variable domain reads SQTIHQWPATLVQPVGSPLSLECTVEGTSNPNLYWYRQAAGRGLQLLFYSVGIGQISSEVPQNLSASRPQDRQFILSSKKLLLSDSGFYLCAWSRRQALYEQYFGPGTRLTVT.

This clone was detected many times. Read sequence stops 3 residues before the CDR3 end, and the germline J gene provides the missing end. The chain uses TRBV6-2 or TRBV6-3 and TRBJ1-2; perhaps TRBD1 as D (5 bases). The V gene's germline CDR1 is MNHEY and CDR2 SVGEGT. The CDR3 contains 14 residues. The covered CDR3 bases are TGTGCCAGCACCCCGGGACTAGACTCAGATACC. Amino acid sequence: CASTPGLDSDT. In full, the CDR3 is CASTPGLDSDTYTF.

This clone was seen repeatedly, ten times or more. The CDR3 end lies 3 residues beyond the end of the read and is filled in from the germline J gene. The chain is built from TRBV30 and TRBJ1-3; maybe TRBD1 (6 bases). V lost 2 bases and J lost 3, with 14 bases in between. This CDR3 has 15 residues. The germline CDR1 and CDR2 sequences are GTSNPN and SVGIG (reference sequence). Partial CDR3 DNA: TGTGCCTGGAGTACTCCGGGACATGGTGGAAACACC. Protein product: CAWSTPGHGGNT. The full-length CDR3 reads as CAWSTPGHGGNTIYF.

This clone was found many times. CDR3 bases read: TGCGCCAGCAGCTCGGAGCGACAGGCAATGCATGGAAAA. Its translation is CASSSERQAMHGK. The whole CDR3 sequence reads CASSSERQAMHGKLFF. The rearrangement uses TRBV5-1 and TRBJ1-4; a weak D match, TRBD1 (6 bases). The DNA ends 3 residues before the CDR3 does, and the rest of the CDR3 is filled in from the germline J gene. From germline, CDR1 is SGHRS and CDR2 YFSETQ. The V and J ends lost 3 bases and 10 bases respectively, with 22 bases between them. CDR3 length equals 16 residues.

This clone was detected a few times. The sequenced fragment ends 3 residues before the CDR3 boundary, so the rest is inferred from the germline J gene. The genes are TRBV30 and TRBJ2-4; the D call may be TRBD1 or TRBD2 (7 bases each). CDR3 size: 14 residues. CDR1 and CDR2 from the germline V gene are GTSNPN and SVGIG (reference sequence). The part of the CDR3 DNA that was read is TGTGCCTGGAGCCGACAGGGAGGGGTCTATGGT. Its translation is CAWSRQGGVYG. The complete CDR3 protein is CAWSRQGGVYGQYF.

This clone was found many times. The read comes to an end 3 residues before the CDR3 does, leaving the germline J gene to fill in the end. This chain connects TRBV5-1 to TRBJ2-3; a possible D gene is TRBD1 (6 bases). The CDR3 is made up of 14 amino acids. The germline V gene encodes CDR1 SGHRS and CDR2 YFSETQ. Trimming shortened V by 1 base and J by 4 bases, and 10 bases separated the two germline ends. This chain's CDR3 is CASSLPGQSDTQYF. CDR3 bases read: TGCGCCAGCAGCTTGCCCGGACAGTCAGATACG.

There are many counts of this clone. The read ends 3 residues early relative to the CDR3; the germline J gene fills the gap. The rearrangement links TRBV19 to TRBJ1-2; 7 bases map to TRBD1. V dropped 5 bases and J dropped 3; count of bases not matched to a gene: 6. The V gene's germline CDR1 is LNHDA and CDR2 SQIVND (reference sequence). The CDR3 is 14 amino acids. The CDR3 loop reads CASSDRAGDYGYTF. The sequenced part of the CDR3 DNA is TGTGCCAGTAGTGACAGGGCTGGTGACTATGGC.

This clone was counted many times. Read coverage stops 3 residues before the CDR3 terminus; the germline J gene supplies the remainder. The chain couples TRBV19 to TRBJ1-5, with a possible D match to TRBD1 (5 bases). Germline V gene data show CDR1 as LNHDA and CDR2 as SQIVND (reference sequence). The CDR3 has 16 residues. Between the trimmed V and J ends, which lost 3 bases and 0 bases, there was a span of 12 bases. CDR3 loop: CASSIPTAYSNQPQHF. The part of the CDR3 DNA that was read is TGTGCCAGTAGTATTCCGACAGCGTATAGCAATCAGCCC.

This clone was recorded at least ten times. The CDR3 extends 3 residues past the end of the read, so its final part is completed from the germline J gene. The chain employs TRBV5-1 and TRBJ2-7; TRBD1 aligns across 10 bases. With V trimmed by 1 base and J by 4 bases, 5 bases remained unmatched. CDR1 SGHRS and CDR2 YFSETQ come from the germline V gene. The CDR3 is made up of 15 amino acids. The part of the CDR3 DNA that was read is TGCGCCAGCAGCTTGACGGGACAGGGGCTTTACGAG. Protein: CASSLTGQGLYE. The whole CDR3 region reads CASSLTGQGLYEQYF.

This clone occurred many times. The read gets to within 3 residues of the CDR3 end, and the germline J gene fills in the rest. J is TRBJ1-6 and V is TRBV11-2; the D gene is possibly TRBD1 (6 bases). CDR3 size: 12 residues. Germline CDR1 SGHAT, CDR2 FQNNGV. This CDR3 is CASSFRGAPLHF. Incomplete CDR3 DNA: TGTGCCAGCAGCTTCAGGGGTGCGCCC. Full variable domain (missing parts from reference TRBV11-2 and TRBJ1-6): EAGVAQSPRYKIIEKRQSVAFWCNPISGHATLYWYQQILGQGPKLLIQFQNNGVVDDSQLPKDRFSAERLKGVDSTLKIQPAKLEDSAVYLCASSFRGAPLHFGNGTRLTVT.

This CDR3 is CASRPGQGAPYGYTF. The CDR3 DNA, read in part, is TGTGCCAGTAGACCTGGACAGGGGGCGCCTTATGGC. The rearrangement joins TRBV19 to TRBJ1-2, with 11 nucleotides matching TRBD1. The read terminates 3 residues before the CDR3 end, so the remaining end is supplied by the germline J gene. This CDR3 region has 15 residues. Germline CDR1 is LNHDA and CDR2 is SQIVND (reference sequence). After removal of 6 bases from V and 5 bases from J, the junction contained 8 bases not matched to a gene.

The sample holds many counts of this clone. The read ends 3 residues before the CDR3 terminus; that terminus is restored from the germline J gene. The chain employs TRBV30 and TRBJ2-3, with a possible D match to TRBD1 (5 bases). Per germline, CDR1 GTSNPN and CDR2 SVGIG (reference sequence). The CDR3 is 13 amino acids. The CDR3 bases that were read are TGTGCCTGGAGTGTAAAGGGGATCGAGACG. Protein: CAWSVKGIET. The full CDR3 sequence reads CAWSVKGIETQYF.

In its sample, this clone was seen many times. The read is 3 residues too short to cover the CDR3 end, so that end is filled in from the germline J gene. This chain connects TRBV7-2 to TRBJ2-7; a possible D gene is TRBD2 (6 bases). Germline assignment: CDR1 SGHTA and CDR2 FQGNSA. V lost 4 bases, J lost 4 bases, and 14 bases lay in between. The CDR3 is 14 amino acids. The part of the CDR3 DNA that was read is TGTGCCAGCAGCTCCCGGGGGAGTAGTTACGAG. This translates into CASSSRGSSYE. The CDR3, in full, reads CASSSRGSSYEQYF.